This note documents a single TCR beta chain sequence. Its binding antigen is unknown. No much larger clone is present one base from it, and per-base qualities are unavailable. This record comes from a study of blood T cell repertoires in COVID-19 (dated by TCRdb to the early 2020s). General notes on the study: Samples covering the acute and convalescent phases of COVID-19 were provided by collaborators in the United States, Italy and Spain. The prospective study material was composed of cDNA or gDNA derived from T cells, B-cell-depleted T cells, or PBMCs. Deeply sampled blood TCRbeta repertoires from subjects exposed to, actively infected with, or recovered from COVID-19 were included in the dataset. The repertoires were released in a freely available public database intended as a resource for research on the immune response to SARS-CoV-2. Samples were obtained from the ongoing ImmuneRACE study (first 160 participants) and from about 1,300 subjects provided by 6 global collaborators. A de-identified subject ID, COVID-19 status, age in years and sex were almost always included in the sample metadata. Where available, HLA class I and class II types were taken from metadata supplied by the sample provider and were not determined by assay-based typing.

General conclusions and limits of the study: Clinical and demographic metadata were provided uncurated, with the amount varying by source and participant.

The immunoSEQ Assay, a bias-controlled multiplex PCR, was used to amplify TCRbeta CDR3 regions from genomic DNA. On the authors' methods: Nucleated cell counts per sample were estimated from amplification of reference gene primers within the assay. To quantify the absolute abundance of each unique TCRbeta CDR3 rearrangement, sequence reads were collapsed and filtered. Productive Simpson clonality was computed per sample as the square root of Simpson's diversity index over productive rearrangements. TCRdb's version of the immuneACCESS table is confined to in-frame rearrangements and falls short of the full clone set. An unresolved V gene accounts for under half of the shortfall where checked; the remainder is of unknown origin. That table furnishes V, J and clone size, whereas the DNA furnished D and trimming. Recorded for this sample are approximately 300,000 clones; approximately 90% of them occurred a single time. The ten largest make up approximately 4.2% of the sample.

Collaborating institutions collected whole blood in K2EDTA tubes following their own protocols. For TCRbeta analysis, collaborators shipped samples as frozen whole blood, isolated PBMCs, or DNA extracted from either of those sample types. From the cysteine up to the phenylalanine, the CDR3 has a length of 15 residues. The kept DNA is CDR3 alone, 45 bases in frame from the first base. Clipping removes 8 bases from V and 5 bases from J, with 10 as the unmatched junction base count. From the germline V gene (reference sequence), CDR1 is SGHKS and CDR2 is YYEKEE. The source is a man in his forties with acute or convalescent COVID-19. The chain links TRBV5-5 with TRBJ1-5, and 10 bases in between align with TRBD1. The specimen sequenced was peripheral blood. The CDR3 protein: CASTRTGGTDQPQHF. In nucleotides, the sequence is TGTGCCAGTACTCGGACAGGGGGGACGGATCAGCCCCAGCATTTT.